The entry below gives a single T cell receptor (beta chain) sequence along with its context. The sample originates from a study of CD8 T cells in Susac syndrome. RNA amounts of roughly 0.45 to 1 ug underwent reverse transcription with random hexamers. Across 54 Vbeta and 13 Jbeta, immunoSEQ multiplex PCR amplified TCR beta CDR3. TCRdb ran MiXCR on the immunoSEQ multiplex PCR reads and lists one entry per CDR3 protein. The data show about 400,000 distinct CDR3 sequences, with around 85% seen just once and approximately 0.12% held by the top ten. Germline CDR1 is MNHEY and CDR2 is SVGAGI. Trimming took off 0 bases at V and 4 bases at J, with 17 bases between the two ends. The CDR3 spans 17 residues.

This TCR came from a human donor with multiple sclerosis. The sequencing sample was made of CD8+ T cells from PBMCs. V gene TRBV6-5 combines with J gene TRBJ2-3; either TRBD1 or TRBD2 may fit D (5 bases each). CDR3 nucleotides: TGTGCCAGCAGTTACTCCCTAGAGGGGACCACGGCAGATACGCAGTATTTT. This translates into CASSYSLEGTTADTQYF.